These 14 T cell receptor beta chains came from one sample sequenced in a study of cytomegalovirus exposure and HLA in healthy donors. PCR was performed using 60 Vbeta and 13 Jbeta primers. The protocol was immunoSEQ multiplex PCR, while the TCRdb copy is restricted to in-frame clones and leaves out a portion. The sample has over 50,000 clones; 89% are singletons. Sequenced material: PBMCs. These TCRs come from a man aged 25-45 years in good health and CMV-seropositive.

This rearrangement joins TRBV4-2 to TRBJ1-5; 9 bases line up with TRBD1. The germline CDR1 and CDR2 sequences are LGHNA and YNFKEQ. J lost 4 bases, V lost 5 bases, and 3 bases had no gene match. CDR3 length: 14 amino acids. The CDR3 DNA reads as TGTGCCAGCAGCTTCGGACAGGGGAATCAGCCCCAGCATTTT. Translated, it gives CASSFGQGNQPQHF.

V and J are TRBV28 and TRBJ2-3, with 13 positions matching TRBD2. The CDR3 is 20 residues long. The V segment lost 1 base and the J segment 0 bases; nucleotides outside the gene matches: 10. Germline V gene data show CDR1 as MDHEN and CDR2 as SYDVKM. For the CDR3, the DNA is TGTGCCAGCAGTTTATCGGGGGAGGGACTAGCGGGACCAAGCACAGATACGCAGTATTTT. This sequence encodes CASSLSGEGLAGPSTDTQYF.

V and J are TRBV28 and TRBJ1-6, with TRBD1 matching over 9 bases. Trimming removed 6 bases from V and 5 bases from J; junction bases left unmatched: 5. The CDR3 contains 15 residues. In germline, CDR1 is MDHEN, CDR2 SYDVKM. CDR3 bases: TGTGCCAGCAGAAAAGGGACAGGGAATAATTCACCCCTCCACTTT. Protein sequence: CASRKGTGNNSPLHF. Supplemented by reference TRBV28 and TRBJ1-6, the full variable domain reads DVKVTQSSRYLVKRTGEKVFLECVQDMDHENMFWYRQDPGLGLRLIYFSYDVKMKEKGDIPEGYSVSREKKERFSLILESASTNQTSMYLCASRKGTGNNSPLHFGNGTRLTVT.

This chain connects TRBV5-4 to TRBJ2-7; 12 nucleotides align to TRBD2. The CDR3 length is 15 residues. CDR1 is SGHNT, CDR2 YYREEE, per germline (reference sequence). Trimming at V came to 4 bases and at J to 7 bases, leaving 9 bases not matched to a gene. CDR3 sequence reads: CASSPRTSGAWEQYF. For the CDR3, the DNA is TGTGCCAGCAGCCCCCGGACTAGCGGGGCCTGGGAGCAGTACTTC.

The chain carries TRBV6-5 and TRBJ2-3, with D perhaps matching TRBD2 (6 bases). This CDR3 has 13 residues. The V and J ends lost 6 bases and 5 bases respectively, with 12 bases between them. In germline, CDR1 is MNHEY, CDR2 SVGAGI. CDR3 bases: TGTGCCAGCAGCTTGGGACTCGGAGATACGCAGTATTTT. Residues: CASSLGLGDTQYF.

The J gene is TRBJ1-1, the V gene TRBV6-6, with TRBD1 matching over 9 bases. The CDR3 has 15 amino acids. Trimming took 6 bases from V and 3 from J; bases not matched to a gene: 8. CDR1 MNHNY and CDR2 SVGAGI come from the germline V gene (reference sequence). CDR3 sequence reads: CASRRDRVRDTEAFF. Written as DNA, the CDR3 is TGTGCCAGCAGGCGGGACAGGGTAAGGGACACTGAAGCTTTCTTT.

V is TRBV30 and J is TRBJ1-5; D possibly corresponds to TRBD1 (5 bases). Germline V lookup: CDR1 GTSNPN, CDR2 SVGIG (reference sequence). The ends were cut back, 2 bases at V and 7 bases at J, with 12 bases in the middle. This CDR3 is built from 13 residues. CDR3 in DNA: TGTGCCTGGAGTTTCGGCCCAGGGCAGCCCCAGCATTTT. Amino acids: CAWSFGPGQPQHF.

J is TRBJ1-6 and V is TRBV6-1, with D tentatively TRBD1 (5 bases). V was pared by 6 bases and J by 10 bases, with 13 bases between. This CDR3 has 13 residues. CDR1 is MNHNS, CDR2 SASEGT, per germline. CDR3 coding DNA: TGTGCCAGCAGCCCTCAGGGAGGATCACCCCTCCACTTT. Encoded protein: CASSPQGGSPLHF.

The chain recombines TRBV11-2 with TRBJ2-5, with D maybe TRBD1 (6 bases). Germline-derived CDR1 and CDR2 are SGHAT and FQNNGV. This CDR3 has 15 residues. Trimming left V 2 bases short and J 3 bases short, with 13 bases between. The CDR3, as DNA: TGTGCCAGCAGCTTAAGACAGGACGAAAAAGAGACCCAGTACTTC. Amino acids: CASSLRQDEKETQYF.

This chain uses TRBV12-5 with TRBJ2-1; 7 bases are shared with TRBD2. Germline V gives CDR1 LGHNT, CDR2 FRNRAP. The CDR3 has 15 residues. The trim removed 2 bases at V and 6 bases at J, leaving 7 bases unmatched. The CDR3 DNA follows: TGTGCTAGTGGTTTGTCGGCGGGAGTTACCAATGAGCAGTTCTTC. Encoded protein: CASGLSAGVTNEQFF.

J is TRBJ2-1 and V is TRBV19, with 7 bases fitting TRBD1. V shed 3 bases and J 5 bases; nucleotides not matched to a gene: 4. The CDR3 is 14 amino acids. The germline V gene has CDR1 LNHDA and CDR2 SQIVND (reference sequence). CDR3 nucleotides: TGTGCCAGTAGTATCTCCGGGACAGACAATGAGCAGTTCTTC. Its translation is CASSISGTDNEQFF.

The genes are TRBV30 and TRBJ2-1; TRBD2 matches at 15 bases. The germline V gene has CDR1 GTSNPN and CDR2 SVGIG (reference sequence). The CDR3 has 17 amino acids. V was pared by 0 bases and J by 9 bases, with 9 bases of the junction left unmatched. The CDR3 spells CAWSVWRTSGRDGEQFF. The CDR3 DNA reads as TGTGCCTGGAGTGTATGGAGGACTAGCGGGAGGGATGGTGAGCAGTTCTTC.

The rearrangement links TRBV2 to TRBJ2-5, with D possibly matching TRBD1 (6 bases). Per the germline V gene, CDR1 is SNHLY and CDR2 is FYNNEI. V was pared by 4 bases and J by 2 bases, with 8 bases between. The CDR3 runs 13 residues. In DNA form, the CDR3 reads TGTGCCAGCAGTGGGACAGATCAAGAGACCCAGTACTTC. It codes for CASSGTDQETQYF.

As DNA, the CDR3 is TGTGCCAGCAGCCCCCGGGGGACAGGGGAAATCTATGGCTACACCTTC. As protein: CASSPRGTGEIYGYTF. The J gene is TRBJ1-2, the V gene TRBV5-8, with 10 bases matching TRBD1. In germline, CDR1 is SGHTS, CDR2 YDEGEE. The trim removed 4 bases at V and 4 bases at J, leaving 10 bases unmatched. The CDR3 totals 16 residues.